This TCR beta chain derives from a study of blood T cell repertoires in COVID-19. Study in general: From the United States, Italy and Spain came samples of acute and convalescent COVID-19. In each case, the material was cDNA or gDNA derived from T cells, B-cell-depleted T cells, or PBMCs.

Germline V gene lookup returns CDR1 SGHVS and CDR2 FNYEAQ. Trimming left V 3 bases short and J 5 bases short, with 10 bases between. The CDR3 consists of 13 residues. Original methodology: Counts of nucleated cells, estimated from reference gene primer amplification, were obtained. The table came from immunoSEQ multiplex PCR; TCRdb's copy has only in-frame clones and leaves some out. The V and J calls and the clone size are those of that table, but D and trimming were determined from the DNA. This table holds about 160,000 clones, approximately 90% found once. A single count supports this clone. The sample comprised peripheral blood. The clonotype was recovered from a man aged 18 to 35 with acute or convalescent COVID-19. V is TRBV7-6 and J is TRBJ1-1, with a possible D match to TRBD1 (5 bases). CDR3 DNA sequence: TGTGCCAGCAGCTTTGGGGGGTCTACTGAAGCTTTCTTT. It codes for CASSFGGSTEAFF.